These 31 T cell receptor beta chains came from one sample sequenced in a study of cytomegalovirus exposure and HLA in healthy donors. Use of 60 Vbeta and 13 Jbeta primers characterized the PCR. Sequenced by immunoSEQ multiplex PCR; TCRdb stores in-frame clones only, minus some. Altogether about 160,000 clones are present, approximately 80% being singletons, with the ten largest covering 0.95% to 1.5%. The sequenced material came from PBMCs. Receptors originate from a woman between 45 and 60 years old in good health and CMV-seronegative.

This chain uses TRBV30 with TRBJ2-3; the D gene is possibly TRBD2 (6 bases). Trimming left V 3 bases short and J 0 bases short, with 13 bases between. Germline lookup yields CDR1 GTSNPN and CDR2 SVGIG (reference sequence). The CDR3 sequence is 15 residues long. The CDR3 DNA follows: TGTGCCTGGAGCGGGGGAACGGGTAGCACAGATACGCAGTATTTT. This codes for CAWSGGTGSTDTQYF.

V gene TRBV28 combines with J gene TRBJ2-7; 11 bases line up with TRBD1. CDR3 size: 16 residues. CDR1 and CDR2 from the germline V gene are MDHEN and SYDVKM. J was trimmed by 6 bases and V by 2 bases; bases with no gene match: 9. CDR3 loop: CASSLPIGTGGSEQYF. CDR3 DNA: TGTGCCAGCAGTTTACCGATAGGGACAGGGGGTTCCGAGCAGTACTTC.

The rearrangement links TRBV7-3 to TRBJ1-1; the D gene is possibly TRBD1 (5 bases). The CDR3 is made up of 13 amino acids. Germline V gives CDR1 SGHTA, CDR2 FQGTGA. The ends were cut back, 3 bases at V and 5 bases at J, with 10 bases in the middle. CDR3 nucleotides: TGTGCCAGCAGCTTGTCAGGGCGGACTGAAGCTTTCTTT. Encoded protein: CASSLSGRTEAFF.

DNA for the CDR3: TGTGCCAGCTCACCACGAACAGCAACTAATGAAAAACTGTTTTTT. Residues: CASSPRTATNEKLFF. This chain joins TRBV18 and TRBJ1-4; D unresolved. The CDR3 is made up of 15 amino acids. The V end was cut by 1 base, the J end by 0 bases, with 6 bases between. Germline loops: CDR1 KGHSH, CDR2 LQKENI.

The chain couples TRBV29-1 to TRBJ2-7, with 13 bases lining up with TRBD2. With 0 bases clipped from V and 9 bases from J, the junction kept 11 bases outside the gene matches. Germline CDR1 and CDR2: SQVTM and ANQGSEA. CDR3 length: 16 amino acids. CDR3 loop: CSVEDLGLAGVFVQYF. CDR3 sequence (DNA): TGCAGCGTTGAAGATCTCGGACTAGCGGGAGTTTTTGTGCAGTACTTC.

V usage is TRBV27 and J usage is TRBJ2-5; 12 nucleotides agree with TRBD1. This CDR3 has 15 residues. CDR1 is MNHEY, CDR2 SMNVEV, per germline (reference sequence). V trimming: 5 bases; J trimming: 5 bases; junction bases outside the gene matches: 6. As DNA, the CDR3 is TGTGCCAGCAGTGGGGACAGGGGGCGGTTGGAGACCCAGTACTTC. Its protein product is CASSGDRGRLETQYF.

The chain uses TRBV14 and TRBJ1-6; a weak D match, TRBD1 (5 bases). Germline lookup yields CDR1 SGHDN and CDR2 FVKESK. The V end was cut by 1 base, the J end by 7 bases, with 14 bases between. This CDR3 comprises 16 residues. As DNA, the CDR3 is TGTGCCAGCAGCCAAGGAGGAGGGACGGACAATTCACCCCTCCACTTT. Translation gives CASSQGGGTDNSPLHF.

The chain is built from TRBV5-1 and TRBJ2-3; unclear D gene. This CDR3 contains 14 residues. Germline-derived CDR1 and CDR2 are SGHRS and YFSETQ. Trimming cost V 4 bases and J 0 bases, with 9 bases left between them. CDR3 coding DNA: TGCGCCAGCAGCACCGCCGGGAGCACAGATACGCAGTATTTT. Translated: CASSTAGSTDTQYF.

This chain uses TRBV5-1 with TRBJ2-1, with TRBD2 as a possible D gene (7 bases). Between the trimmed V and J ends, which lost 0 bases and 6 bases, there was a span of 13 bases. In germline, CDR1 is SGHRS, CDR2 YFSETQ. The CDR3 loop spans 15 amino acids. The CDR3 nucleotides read TGCGCCAGCAGCTTGGCCATGGGGGGGCCCAATGAGCAGTTCTTC. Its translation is CASSLAMGGPNEQFF.

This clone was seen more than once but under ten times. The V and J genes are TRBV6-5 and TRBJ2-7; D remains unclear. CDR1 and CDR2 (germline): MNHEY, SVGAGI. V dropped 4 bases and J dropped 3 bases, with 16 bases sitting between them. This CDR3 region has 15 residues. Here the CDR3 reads CASSSPPAAIYEQYF. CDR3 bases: TGTGCCAGCAGTTCCCCTCCGGCAGCGATCTACGAGCAGTACTTC.

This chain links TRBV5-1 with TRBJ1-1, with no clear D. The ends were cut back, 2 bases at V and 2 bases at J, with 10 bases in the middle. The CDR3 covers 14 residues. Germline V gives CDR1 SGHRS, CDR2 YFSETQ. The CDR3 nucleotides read TGCGCCAGCAGCTTTTCGGTCGTAAACACTGAAGCTTTCTTT. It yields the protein CASSFSVVNTEAFF.

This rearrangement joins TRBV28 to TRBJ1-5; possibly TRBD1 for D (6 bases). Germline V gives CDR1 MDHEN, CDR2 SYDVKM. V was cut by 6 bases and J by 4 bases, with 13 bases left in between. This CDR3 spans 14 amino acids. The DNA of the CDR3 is TGTGCCAGCAGACCCGGACAGACAAATCAGCCCCAGCATTTT. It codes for CASRPGQTNQPQHF. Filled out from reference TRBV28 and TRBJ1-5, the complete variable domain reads DVKVTQSSRYLVKRTGEKVFLECVQDMDHENMFWYRQDPGLGLRLIYFSYDVKMKEKGDIPEGYSVSREKKERFSLILESASTNQTSMYLCASRPGQTNQPQHFGDGTRLSIL.

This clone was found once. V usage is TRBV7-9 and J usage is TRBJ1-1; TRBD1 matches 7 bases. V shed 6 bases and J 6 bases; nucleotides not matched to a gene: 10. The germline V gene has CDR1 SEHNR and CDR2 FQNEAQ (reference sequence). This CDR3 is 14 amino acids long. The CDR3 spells CASRLQGQRPEAFF. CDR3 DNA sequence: TGTGCCAGCAGACTACAGGGACAGAGGCCTGAAGCTTTCTTT.

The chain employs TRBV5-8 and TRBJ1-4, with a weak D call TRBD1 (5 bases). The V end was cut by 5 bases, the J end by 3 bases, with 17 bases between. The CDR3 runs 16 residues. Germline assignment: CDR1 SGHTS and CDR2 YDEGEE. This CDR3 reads CASSRDFQGANEKLFF. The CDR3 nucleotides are TGTGCCAGCAGTCGGGACTTCCAAGGGGCTAATGAAAAACTGTTTTTT.

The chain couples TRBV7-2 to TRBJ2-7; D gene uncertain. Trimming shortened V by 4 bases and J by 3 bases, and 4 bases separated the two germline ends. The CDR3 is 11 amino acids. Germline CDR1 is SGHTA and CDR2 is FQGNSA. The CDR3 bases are TGTGCCAGCAGCTCCTACTACGAGCAGTACTTC. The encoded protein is CASSSYYEQYF.

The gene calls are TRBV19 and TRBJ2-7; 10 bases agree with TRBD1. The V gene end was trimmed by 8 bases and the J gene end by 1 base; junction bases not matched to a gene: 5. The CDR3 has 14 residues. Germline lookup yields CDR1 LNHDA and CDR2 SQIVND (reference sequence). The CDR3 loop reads CASHGTGASYEQYF. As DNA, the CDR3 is TGTGCCAGTCACGGGACAGGGGCTTCCTACGAGCAGTACTTC.

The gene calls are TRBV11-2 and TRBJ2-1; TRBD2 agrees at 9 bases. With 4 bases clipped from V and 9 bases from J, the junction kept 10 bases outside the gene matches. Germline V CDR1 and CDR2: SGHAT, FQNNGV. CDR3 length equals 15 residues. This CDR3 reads CASSSLAGARSEQFF. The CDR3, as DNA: TGTGCCAGCAGCTCTTTAGCGGGGGCCAGGTCTGAGCAGTTCTTC.

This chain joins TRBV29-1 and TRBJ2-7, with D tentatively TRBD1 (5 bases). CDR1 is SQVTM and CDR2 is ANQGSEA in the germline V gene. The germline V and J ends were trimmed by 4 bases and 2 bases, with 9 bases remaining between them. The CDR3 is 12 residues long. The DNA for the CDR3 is TGCAGCGTTGGCTGGGGCCCCTACGAGCAGTACTTC. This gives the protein CSVGWGPYEQYF.

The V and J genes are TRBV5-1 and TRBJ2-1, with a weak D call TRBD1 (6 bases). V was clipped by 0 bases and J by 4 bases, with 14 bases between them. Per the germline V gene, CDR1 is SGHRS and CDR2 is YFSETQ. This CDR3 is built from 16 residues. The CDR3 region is CASSLERQVYYNEQFF. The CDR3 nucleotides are TGCGCCAGCAGCTTGGAGCGACAGGTCTATTACAATGAGCAGTTCTTC.

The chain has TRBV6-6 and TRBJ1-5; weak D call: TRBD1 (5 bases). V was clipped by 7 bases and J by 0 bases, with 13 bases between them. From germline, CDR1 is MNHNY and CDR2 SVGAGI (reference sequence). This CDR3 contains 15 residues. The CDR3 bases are TGTGCCAGCACCGTAGGACAATATAGCAATCAGCCCCAGCATTTT. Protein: CASTVGQYSNQPQHF.

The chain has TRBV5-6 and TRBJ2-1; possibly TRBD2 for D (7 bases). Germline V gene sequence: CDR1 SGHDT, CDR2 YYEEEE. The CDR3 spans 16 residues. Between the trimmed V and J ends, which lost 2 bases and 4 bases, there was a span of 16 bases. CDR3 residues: CASSFGGQGGYNEQFF. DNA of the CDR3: TGTGCCAGCAGCTTCGGGGGGCAGGGAGGGTACAATGAGCAGTTCTTC.

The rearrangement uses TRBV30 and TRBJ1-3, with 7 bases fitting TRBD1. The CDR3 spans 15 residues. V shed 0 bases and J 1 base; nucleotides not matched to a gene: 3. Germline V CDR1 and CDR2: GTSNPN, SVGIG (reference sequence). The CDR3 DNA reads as TGTGCCTGGAGTGTACACAGGGGATCTGGAAACACCATATATTTT. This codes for CAWSVHRGSGNTIYF.

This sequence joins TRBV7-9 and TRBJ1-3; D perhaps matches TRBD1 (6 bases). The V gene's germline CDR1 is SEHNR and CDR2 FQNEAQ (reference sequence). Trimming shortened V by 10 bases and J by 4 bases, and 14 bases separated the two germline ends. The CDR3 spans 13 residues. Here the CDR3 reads CATKRGAGNTIYF. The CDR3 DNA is TGTGCCACCAAACGGGGGGCCGGAAACACCATATATTTT.

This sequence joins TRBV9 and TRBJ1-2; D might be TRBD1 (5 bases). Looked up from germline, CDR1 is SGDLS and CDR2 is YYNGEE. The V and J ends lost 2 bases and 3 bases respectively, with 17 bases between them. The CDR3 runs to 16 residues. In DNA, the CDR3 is TGTGCCAGCAGCGTCGTAACAAACCCGGGGGACTATGGCTACACCTTC. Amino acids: CASSVVTNPGDYGYTF. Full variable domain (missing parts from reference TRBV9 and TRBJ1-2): DSGVTQTPKHLITATGQRVTLRCSPRSGDLSVYWYQQSLDQGLQFLIQYYNGEERAKGNILERFSAQQFPDLHSELNLSSLELGDSALYFCASSVVTNPGDYGYTFGSGTRLTVV.

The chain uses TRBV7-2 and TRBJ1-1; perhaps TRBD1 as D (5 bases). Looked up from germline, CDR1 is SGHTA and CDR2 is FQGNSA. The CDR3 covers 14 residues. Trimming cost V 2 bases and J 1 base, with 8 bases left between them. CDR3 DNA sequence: TGTGCCAGCAGCTTATTCCAGGGGAACACTGAAGCTTTCTTT. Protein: CASSLFQGNTEAFF. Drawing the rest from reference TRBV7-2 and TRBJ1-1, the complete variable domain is GAGVSQSPSNKVTEKGKDVELRCDPISGHTALYWYRQSLGQGLEFLIYFQGNSAPDKSGLPSDRFSAERTGGSVSTLTIQRTQQEDSAVYLCASSLFQGNTEAFFGQGTRLTVV.

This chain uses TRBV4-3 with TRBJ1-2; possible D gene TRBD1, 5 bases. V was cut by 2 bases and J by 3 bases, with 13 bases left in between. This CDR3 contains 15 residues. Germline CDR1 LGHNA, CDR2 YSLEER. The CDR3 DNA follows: TGCGCCAGCAGCCAATTTGGGGGAGGCGACTATGGCTACACCTTC. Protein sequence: CASSQFGGGDYGYTF.

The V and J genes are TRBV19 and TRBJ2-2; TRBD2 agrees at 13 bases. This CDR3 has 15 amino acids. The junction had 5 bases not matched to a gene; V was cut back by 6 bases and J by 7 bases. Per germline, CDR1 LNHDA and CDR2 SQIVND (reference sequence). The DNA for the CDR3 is TGTGCCAGTAGATGGACTAGCGGGAGTCACGGGGAGCTGTTTTTT. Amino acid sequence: CASRWTSGSHGELFF.

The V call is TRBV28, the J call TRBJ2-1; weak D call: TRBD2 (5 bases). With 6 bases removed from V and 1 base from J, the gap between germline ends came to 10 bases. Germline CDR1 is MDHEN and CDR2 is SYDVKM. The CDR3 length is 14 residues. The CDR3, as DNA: TGTGCCAGCAGACCCACGGGGTCCTACAATGAGCAGTTCTTC. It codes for CASRPTGSYNEQFF.

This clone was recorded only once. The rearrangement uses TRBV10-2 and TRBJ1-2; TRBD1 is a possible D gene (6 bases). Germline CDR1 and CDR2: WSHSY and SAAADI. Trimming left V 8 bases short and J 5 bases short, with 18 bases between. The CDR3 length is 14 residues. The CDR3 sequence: CASGENRALYGYTF. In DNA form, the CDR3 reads TGCGCCAGCGGAGAAAACAGGGCTCTTTATGGCTACACCTTC.

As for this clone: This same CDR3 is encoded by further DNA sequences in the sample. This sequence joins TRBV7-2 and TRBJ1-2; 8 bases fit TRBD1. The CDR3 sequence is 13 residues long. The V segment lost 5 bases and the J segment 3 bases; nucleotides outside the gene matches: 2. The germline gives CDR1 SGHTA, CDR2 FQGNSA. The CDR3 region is CASSPTGDYGYTF. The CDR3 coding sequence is TGTGCCAGCAGCCCGACAGGGGACTATGGCTACACCTTC.

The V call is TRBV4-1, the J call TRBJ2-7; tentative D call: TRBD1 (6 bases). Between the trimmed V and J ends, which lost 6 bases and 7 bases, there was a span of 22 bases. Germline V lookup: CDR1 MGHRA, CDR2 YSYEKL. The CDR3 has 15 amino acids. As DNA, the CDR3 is TGCGCCAGCAGAAGCCAGGGGCAAAGAGGGAGTGAGCAGTACTTC. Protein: CASRSQGQRGSEQYF.